The 20 T cell receptor beta chains below all came from one sample that was sequenced in a study of shared clonotypes between healthy human individuals. In the naive CD8 group, cells lacked CD45RO and were positively selected for CCR7, so terminally differentiated effector memory CD45RA+ cells were left out. Profiling relied on immunoSEQ multiplex PCR, and the TCRdb table lists in-frame clones only, not all of them. Counted here are about 2 million clones, about 94% occurring once; the ten biggest clones make up more than 0.9%. Sequencing input: naive CD8+ T cells sorted from blood. The receptor set was obtained from a man between 18 and 29 years old in good health.

Of note for this clone: Other DNA sequences from this sample encode an identical CDR3 as well. The chain uses TRBV15 and TRBJ1-1; D is possibly TRBD1 (6 bases). Looked up from germline, CDR1 is LNHNV and CDR2 is YYDKDF (reference sequence). CDR3 length: 13 amino acids. Trimming shortened V by 0 bases and J by 5 bases, and 7 bases separated the two germline ends. The CDR3 region has the DNA TGTGCCACCAGCAGAGATAGGGGGACTGAAGCTTTCTTT. It specifies CATSRDRGTEAFF.

This chain connects TRBV4-1 to TRBJ1-2; 7 nucleotides line up with TRBD1. The ends lost 0 bases at V and 4 bases at J; junction bases unmatched: 5. Germline assignment: CDR1 MGHRA and CDR2 YSYEKL. The CDR3 extends over 15 amino acids. In nucleotides, the CDR3 is TGCGCCAGCAGCCAAGAGATCGGACAGGCCTATGGCTACACCTTC. Protein product: CASSQEIGQAYGYTF.

The chain joins TRBV2 to TRBJ2-7, with D unresolved. Trimming left V 3 bases short and J 4 bases short, with 7 bases between. The length of the CDR3 is 12 residues. Germline CDR1 and CDR2: SNHLY and FYNNEI. The CDR3 loop reads CASSDGDYEQYF. The CDR3 region has the DNA TGTGCCAGCAGTGACGGTGATTACGAGCAGTACTTC.

This clone was counted once. This rearrangement joins TRBV29-1 to TRBJ1-6; a possible D gene is TRBD1 (5 bases). Germline assignment: CDR1 SQVTM and CDR2 ANQGSEA. V was pared by 6 bases and J by 7 bases, with 16 bases between. The CDR3 spans 14 residues. CDR3 residues: CSVGTGTANSPLHF. CDR3 bases: TGCAGCGTGGGCACCGGGACCGCGAATTCACCCCTCCACTTT. The complete variable domain, with remaining parts taken from reference TRBV29-1 and TRBJ1-6, reads SAVISQKPSRDICQRGTSLTIQCQVDSQVTMMFWYRQQPGQSLTLIATANQGSEATYESGFVIDKFPISRPNLTFSTLTVSNMSPEDSSIYLCSVGTGTANSPLHFGNGTRLTVT.

The chain joins TRBV19 to TRBJ2-7, with D uncertain. CDR1 is LNHDA and CDR2 is SQIVND in the germline V gene (reference sequence). The V and J ends lost 6 bases and 4 bases respectively, with 13 bases between them. The CDR3 spans 13 residues. The CDR3 bases are TGTGCCAGTAGGGCTTTGGAGTCTTACGAGCAGTACTTC. It is translated as CASRALESYEQYF. Combining the CDR3 with reference TRBV19 and TRBJ2-7 gives the whole variable domain DGGITQSPKYLFRKEGQNVTLSCEQNLNHDAMYWYRQDPGQGLRLIYYSQIVNDFQKGDIAEGYSVSREKKESFPLTVTSAQKNPTAFYLCASRALESYEQYFGPGTRLTVT.

In its sample, this clone was seen once. The chain couples TRBV5-1 to TRBJ2-7, with D possibly TRBD2 on 6 matching bases. Germline CDR1 is SGHRS and CDR2 is YFSETQ. Deletions cut 4 bases from V and 4 bases from J, with 18 bases between. The CDR3 is 15 residues long. CDR3 coding DNA: TGCGCCAGCAGCGAATACCCGGGGGTGCGGTACGAGCAGTACTTC. Its protein product is CASSEYPGVRYEQYF.

The chain has TRBV4-1 and TRBJ2-3; TRBD2 agrees at 8 bases. The CDR3 spans 16 residues. Looked up from germline, CDR1 is MGHRA and CDR2 is YSYEKL. The trim removed 5 bases at V and 5 bases at J, leaving 12 bases unmatched. The CDR3 spells CASSAAPGRAGDTQYF. CDR3 coding DNA: TGCGCCAGCAGCGCAGCCCCCGGGAGGGCCGGAGATACGCAGTATTTT.

The chain uses TRBV28 and TRBJ2-1, with 7 bases lining up with TRBD2. Unmatched junction bases numbered 6, after V lost 5 bases and J lost 5 bases. The CDR3 covers 14 residues. Germline V lookup: CDR1 MDHEN, CDR2 SYDVKM. CDR3 amino acids: CASSELAEDNEQFF. Written as DNA, the CDR3 is TGTGCCAGCAGTGAGCTAGCGGAAGACAATGAGCAGTTCTTC.

CDR3 in DNA: TGCGCCAGCAGCCCTGGACTAGCGGGAGAGCTCGAGCAGTACTTC. Amino acid sequence: CASSPGLAGELEQYF. The rearrangement joins TRBV5-1 to TRBJ2-7; 13 nucleotides match TRBD2. Per the germline V gene, CDR1 is SGHRS and CDR2 is YFSETQ. CDR3 length: 15 amino acids. Losses at the gene ends were 4 bases for V and 6 bases for J; bases not matched to a gene: 7.

J is TRBJ2-2 and V is TRBV9; D may correspond to TRBD1 or TRBD2 (5 bases each). The CDR3 covers 13 residues. The germline CDR1 and CDR2 sequences are SGDLS and YYNGEE. V was pared by 3 bases and J by 6 bases, with 9 bases between. Here the CDR3 reads CASSGGDAGELFF. As DNA, the CDR3 is TGTGCCAGCAGCGGAGGGGATGCCGGGGAGCTGTTTTTT.

The chain joins TRBV4-3 to TRBJ1-6; 7 positions agree with TRBD1. Germline V gives CDR1 LGHNA, CDR2 YSLEER. The CDR3 runs to 14 residues. Germline trimming cut 6 bases from V and 7 bases from J; bases unmatched to any gene: 6. CDR3 loop: CASRIIGGNSPLHF. CDR3 sequence (DNA): TGCGCCAGCAGGATTATAGGGGGCAATTCACCCCTCCACTTT.

The J gene is TRBJ2-7, the V gene TRBV27; TRBD1 matches 7 bases. Germline V gene sequence: CDR1 MNHEY, CDR2 SMNVEV (reference sequence). The CDR3 totals 12 residues. J gave up 9 bases and V 3 bases, and 5 bases lay outside the gene matches. The CDR3: CASSFEGAVQYF. The DNA for the CDR3 is TGTGCCAGCAGTTTCGAGGGGGCTGTGCAGTACTTC.

The chain recombines TRBV5-1 with TRBJ2-1, with TRBD2 matching 12 bases. Trimming at V came to 3 bases and at J to 0 bases, leaving 4 bases not matched to a gene. Germline CDR1 and CDR2: SGHRS and YFSETQ. The CDR3 length is 17 residues. CDR3 DNA sequence: TGCGCCAGCAGCTATGGACTAGCGGGGAGCTCCTACAATGAGCAGTTCTTC. Translating it yields CASSYGLAGSSYNEQFF.

The chain recombines TRBV28 with TRBJ2-3; D remains ambiguous. The CDR3 sequence is 13 residues long. The V gene's germline CDR1 is MDHEN and CDR2 SYDVKM. Trimming pared 5 bases from V and 4 bases from J, leaving 10 bases between. This chain's CDR3 is CASSTKRADTQYF. In DNA, the CDR3 is TGTGCCAGCAGTACTAAAAGGGCAGATACGCAGTATTTT.

The chain has TRBV9 and TRBJ1-3; D gene uncertain. The CDR3 extends over 14 amino acids. The V gene's germline CDR1 is SGDLS and CDR2 YYNGEE. Trimming pared 4 bases from V and 0 bases from J, leaving 8 bases between. The CDR3 here is CASSPGDSGNTIYF. DNA for the CDR3: TGTGCCAGCAGCCCAGGCGACTCTGGAAACACCATATATTTT.

The chain employs TRBV19 and TRBJ1-4; 7 bases are shared with TRBD1. J was trimmed by 3 bases and V by 6 bases; bases with no gene match: 4. This CDR3 contains 14 residues. Germline-derived CDR1 and CDR2 are LNHDA and SQIVND (reference sequence). The CDR3 loop reads CASSMGQPNEKLFF. The CDR3 coding sequence is TGTGCCAGTAGCATGGGACAGCCTAATGAAAAACTGTTTTTT.

The chain uses TRBV10-1 and TRBJ2-3, with D unresolved. Germline CDR1 reads WNHNN; CDR2 reads SYGVQD (reference sequence). Deletions cut 0 bases from V and 1 base from J, with 11 bases between. The CDR3 extends over 16 amino acids. The CDR3 protein is CASSESREFGTDTQYF. In nucleotides, the CDR3 is TGCGCCAGCAGTGAGTCAAGGGAATTTGGCACAGATACGCAGTATTTT.

The DNA of the CDR3 is TGCGCCAGCAGCGAAAGTGGAACGGGGATCTACGCTAACTATGGCTACACCTTC. This sequence encodes CASSESGTGIYANYGYTF. The chain combines TRBV4-3 with TRBJ1-2; D not resolved. The CDR3 runs to 18 residues. The V end was cut by 5 bases, the J end by 0 bases, with 22 bases between. CDR1 is LGHNA and CDR2 is YSLEER in the germline V gene.

For this clone: The sample holds other DNA sequences that translate to the same CDR3. The J gene is TRBJ2-1, the V gene TRBV9; D perhaps matches TRBD2 (5 bases). The V gene lost 4 bases and the J gene lost 10 bases, with 15 bases spanning the gap. Germline CDR1 and CDR2: SGDLS and YYNGEE. This CDR3 is 13 amino acids long. The CDR3 reads CASSPSTSNEQFF. CDR3 bases: TGTGCCAGCAGCCCTAGCACTAGTAACGAGCAGTTCTTC.

The V gene is TRBV27, the J gene TRBJ2-7, with 7 bases identical to TRBD1. The V segment lost 6 bases and the J segment 6 bases; nucleotides outside the gene matches: 11. The CDR3 length is 14 residues. Germline lookup yields CDR1 MNHEY and CDR2 SMNVEV (reference sequence). CDR3 DNA: TGTGCCAGCAGCCCGACAGGGACCCCCTCCGAGCAGTACTTC. As protein: CASSPTGTPSEQYF.